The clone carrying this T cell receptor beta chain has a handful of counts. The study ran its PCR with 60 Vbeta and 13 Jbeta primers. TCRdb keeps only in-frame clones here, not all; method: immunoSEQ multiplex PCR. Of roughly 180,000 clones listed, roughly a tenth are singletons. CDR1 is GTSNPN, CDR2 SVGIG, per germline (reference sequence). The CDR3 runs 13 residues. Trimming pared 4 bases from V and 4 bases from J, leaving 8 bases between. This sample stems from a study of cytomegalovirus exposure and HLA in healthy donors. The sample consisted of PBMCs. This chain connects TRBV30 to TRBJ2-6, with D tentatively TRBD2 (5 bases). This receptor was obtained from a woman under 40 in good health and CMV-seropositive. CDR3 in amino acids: CAWNSGGANVLTF. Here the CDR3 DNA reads TGTGCCTGGAACTCGGGGGGGGCCAACGTCCTGACTTTC.